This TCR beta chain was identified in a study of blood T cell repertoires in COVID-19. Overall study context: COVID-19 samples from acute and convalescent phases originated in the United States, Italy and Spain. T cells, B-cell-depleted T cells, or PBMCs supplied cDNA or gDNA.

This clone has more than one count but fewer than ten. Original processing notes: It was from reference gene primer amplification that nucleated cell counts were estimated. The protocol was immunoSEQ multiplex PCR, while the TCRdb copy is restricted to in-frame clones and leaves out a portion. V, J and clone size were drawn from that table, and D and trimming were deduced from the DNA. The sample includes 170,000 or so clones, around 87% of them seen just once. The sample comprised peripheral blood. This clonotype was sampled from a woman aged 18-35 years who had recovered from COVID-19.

The CDR3 region is CASSITSSGLAFYEQFF. CDR3 nucleotide sequence: TGTGCCAGCAGCATCACTTCGTCCGGACTAGCGTTCTATGAGCAGTTCTTC. The J gene is TRBJ2-1, the V gene TRBV5-6; 9 bases fit TRBD2. The CDR3 extends over 17 amino acids. J gave up 8 bases and V 4 bases, and 16 bases lay outside the gene matches. Germline lookup yields CDR1 SGHDT and CDR2 YYEEEE. The variable domain in full, with the rest retrieved from reference TRBV5-6 and TRBJ2-1, is DAGVTQSPTHLIKTRGQQVTLRCSPKSGHDTVSWYQQALGQGPQFIFQYYEEEERQRGNFPDRFSGHQFPNYSSELNVNALLLGDSALYLCASSITSSGLAFYEQFFGPGTRLTVL.